The clone carrying this T cell receptor (beta chain) has ten or more counts. Its antigen remains unidentified. The data are from a study of T cells in Graves' hyperthyroidism and ophthalmopathy. Study context: Peripheral blood samples were taken at initial diagnosis, prior to any treatment. Points from the study as a whole: The majority of expanded thyroid clonotypes above 0.001 also appeared in blood.

TCR beta CDR3 regions were amplified from RNA transcripts. An initial round of RT-PCR targeting the TCR CDR3 relied on the HTBI primer set. Each CDR3 protein gets one entry after TCRdb re-called the multiplex PCR reads with MiXCR. The sample shows around 260,000 distinct CDR3 sequences, 25% to 30% of them seen only once. V was trimmed by 5 bases and J by 0 bases, leaving 8 bases between them. The CDR3 extends over 14 amino acids. The germline V gene has CDR1 LGHNT and CDR2 FRNRAP. Uncontrolled infection, other autoimmune disease, pregnancy or lactation barred patients from enrollment. The diagnoses drew upon clinical symptoms, serum thyroxine and TRAb, thyroid ultrasound and orbital computed tomography.

Sequences were obtained from blood. V is TRBV12-5 and J is TRBJ1-5; D gene uncertain. The sequence was obtained from a man aged 40-49 years with Graves' hyperthyroidism that later progressed to Graves' ophthalmopathy. CDR3 bases: TGTGCTAGTGGTCCCCGAATTAGCAATCAGCCCCAGCATTTT. As protein: CASGPRISNQPQHF.